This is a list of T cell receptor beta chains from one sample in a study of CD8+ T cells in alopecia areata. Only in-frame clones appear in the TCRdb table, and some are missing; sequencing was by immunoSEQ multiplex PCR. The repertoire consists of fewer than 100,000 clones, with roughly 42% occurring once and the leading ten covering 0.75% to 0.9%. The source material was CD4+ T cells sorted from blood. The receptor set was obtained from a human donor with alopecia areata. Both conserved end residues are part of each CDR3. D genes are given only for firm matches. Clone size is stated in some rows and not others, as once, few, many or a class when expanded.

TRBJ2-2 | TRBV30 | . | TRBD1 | TGTGCCTGGAGCTTGGGACAGGGGTACACCGGGGAGCTGTTTTTT | CAWSLGQGYTGELFF
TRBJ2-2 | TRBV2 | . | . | TGTGCCAGCAGTGAAGGCGGGGCCCGGGGCTACACCGGGGAGCTGTTTTTT | CASSEGGARGYTGELFF
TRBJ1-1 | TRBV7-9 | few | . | TGTGCCAGCAGCTTAGCCCCTAACACTGAAGCTTTCTTT | CASSLAPNTEAFF
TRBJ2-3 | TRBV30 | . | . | TGTGCCTGGAAAAAGATCCCGTTGGGCACAGATACGCAGTATTTT | CAWKKIPLGTDTQYF
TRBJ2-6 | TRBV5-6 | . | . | TGTGCCAGCACGCTTATGGCGGCGGCTGGGGCCAACGTCCTGACTTTC | CASTLMAAAGANVLTF
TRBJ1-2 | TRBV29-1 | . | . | TGCAGCGTTGGTTTTGACGGCCTCTATGGCTACACCTTC | CSVGFDGLYGYTF
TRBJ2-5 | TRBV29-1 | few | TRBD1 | TGCAGCGTTGAGGACAGGGGGAAAGAGACCCAGTACTTC | CSVEDRGKETQYF
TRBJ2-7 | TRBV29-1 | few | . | TGCAGCGTTCTAACTAGCTCCTACGAGCAGTACTTC | CSVLTSSYEQYF
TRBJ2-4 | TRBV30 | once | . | TGTGCCTGGAGTAGACAATCCAAAAACATTCAGTACTTC | CAWSRQSKNIQYF
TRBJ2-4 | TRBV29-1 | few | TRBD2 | TGCAGCGTTGCCGGGACTAGCGGGAGAGGTGACATTCAGTACTTC | CSVAGTSGRGDIQYF
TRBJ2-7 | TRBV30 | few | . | TGTGCCTGGAGTGTACTCGGGAATCCCTACGAGCAGTACTTC | CAWSVLGNPYEQYF
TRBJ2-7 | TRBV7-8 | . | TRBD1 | TGTGCCAGCAAACCATCTCGGACAGGGCCCCCCGAGCAGTACTTC | CASKPSRTGPPEQYF
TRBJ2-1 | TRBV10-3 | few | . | TGTGCCATCAGTCAAGGGAACGATGAGCAGTTCTTC | CAISQGNDEQFF
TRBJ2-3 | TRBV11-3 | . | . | TGTGCCAGCAGCTCCCGGTGGGGGGCCAACACAGATACGCAGTATTTT | CASSSRWGANTDTQYF
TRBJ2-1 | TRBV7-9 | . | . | TGTGCCAGCAGCCAAACGGGGGATGAGCAGTTCTTC | CASSQTGDEQFF
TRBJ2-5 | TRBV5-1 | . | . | TGCGCCAGCAGCTGGGCGGGACTCCGGGAGACCCAGTACTTC | CASSWAGLRETQYF
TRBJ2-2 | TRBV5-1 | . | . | TGCGCCAGCAGCTCCGGGACCTCCACCGGGGAGCTGTTTTTT | CASSSGTSTGELFF
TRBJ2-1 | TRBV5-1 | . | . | TGCGCCAGCCGTCTGGCCGAGCGTGAGCAGTTCTTC | CASRLAEREQFF
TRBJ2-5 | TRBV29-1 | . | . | TGCAGCGCCGCGGGACAGTCAAAAGAGACCCAGTACTTC | CSAAGQSKETQYF
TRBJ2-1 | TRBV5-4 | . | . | TGTGCCAGCAGCTTGCGGTTGCTAGCAGACTTTTCTGAGCAGTTCTTC | CASSLRLLADFSEQFF
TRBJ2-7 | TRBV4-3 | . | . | TGCGCCAGCAGCCAAGAATGGGGACTCGGCTACGAGCAGTACTTC | CASSQEWGLGYEQYF
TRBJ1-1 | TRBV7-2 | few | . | TGTGCCAGCAGCTTAAAGCTCGGACAGATGATTGAAGCTTTCTTT | CASSLKLGQMIEAFF
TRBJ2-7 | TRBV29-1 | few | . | TGCAGCGCCTTCTTGGGAAGGCTGGGCGAGCAGTACTTC | CSAFLGRLGEQYF
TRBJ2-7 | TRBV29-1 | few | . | TGCAGCACCAGACTTACTAGCTCCTCCTACGAGCAGTACTTC | CSTRLTSSSYEQYF
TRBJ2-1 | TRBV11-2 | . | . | TGTGCCAGCAGCTTCCGGCCCAGGGACAATGAGCAGTTCTTC | CASSFRPRDNEQFF
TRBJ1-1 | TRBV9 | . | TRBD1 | TGTGCCAGCAGCGCTATCGACAGGGCGATGAACACTGAAGCTTTCTTT | CASSAIDRAMNTEAFF
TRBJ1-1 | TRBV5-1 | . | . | TGCGCCAGCAGCTTGGAACCCCTCTCGGACACTGAAGCTTTCTTT | CASSLEPLSDTEAFF
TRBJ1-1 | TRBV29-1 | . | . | TGCAGCGTTTCAGGGAACACTGAAGCTTTCTTT | CSVSGNTEAFF
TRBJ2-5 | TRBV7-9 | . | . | TGTGCCAGCAGCTTAGGGGTCAAAGAGACCCAGTACTTC | CASSLGVKETQYF
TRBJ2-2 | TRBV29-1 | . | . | TGCAGCGGGGGCAACACCGGGGAGCTGTTTTTT | CSGGNTGELFF
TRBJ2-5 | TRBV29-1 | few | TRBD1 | TGCAGCGTTCGCCGAGGACAGGGGGCTGGGACCCAGTACTTC | CSVRRGQGAGTQYF
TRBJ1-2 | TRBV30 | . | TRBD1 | TGTGCCTGGACCCCAAGGGACAGGGGGCGTGAAGGCTACACCTTC | CAWTPRDRGREGYTF
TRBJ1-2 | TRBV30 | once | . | TGTGCCTGGACCCTCCTTATAACAACTAACTATGGCTACACCTTC | CAWTLLITTNYGYTF
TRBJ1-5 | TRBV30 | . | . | TGTGCCTGGAGTGTGCAGGGAGGACAGCCCCAGCATTTT | CAWSVQGGQPQHF
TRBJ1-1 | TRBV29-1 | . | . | TGCAGCGTTGAGATGCCGGGAAGGACTGAAGCTTTCTTT | CSVEMPGRTEAFF
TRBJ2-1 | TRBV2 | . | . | TGTGCCAGCAGTGAACTGCGTTACTCCTACAATGAGCAGTTCTTC | CASSELRYSYNEQFF
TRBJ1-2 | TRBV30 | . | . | TGTGCCTGGACCATTAACAGGGACAACTATGGCTACACCTTC | CAWTINRDNYGYTF
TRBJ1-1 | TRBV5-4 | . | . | TGTGCCAGCAGCCTCCTCTCCGGGTCGGGCACTGAAGCTTTCTTT | CASSLLSGSGTEAFF
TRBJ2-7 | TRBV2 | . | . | TGTGCCAGCAAGGACTACGAGCAGTACTTC | CASKDYEQYF
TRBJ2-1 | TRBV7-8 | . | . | TGTGCCAGCAGCTTAGGTCTGGGAACGGCGTACGAGCAGTTCTTC | CASSLGLGTAYEQFF
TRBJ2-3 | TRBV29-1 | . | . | TGCAGCGTTGGAATAGCAAGGGATACGCAGTATTTT | CSVGIARDTQYF
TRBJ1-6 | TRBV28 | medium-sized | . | TGTGCCAGCAGTTTCCTGGAACCACCCCTCCACTTT | CASSFLEPPLHF